This TCR beta chain emerged from a study of shared clonotypes between healthy human individuals (dated by TCRdb to about 2020). With respect to the entire study: The cohort included three men and a couple of women between 18 and 49 years of age. To increase sequencing depth and limit assay-specific biases, different laboratories used diverse techniques to prepare libraries and sequence TCR repertoires. Between about 0.85 and 8.9 billion PBMCs per donor were obtained by leukapheresis. For each donor, CD4 naive and CD4 memory were each given three plates, CD8 naive was given two plates, and CD8 memory was given one plate. Blood TCR repertoires of a handful of healthy adults were deeply sequenced to estimate repertoire size and the extent of clonotype sharing between individuals. What the research found in general, with its limitations: Incomplete sequencing was indicated by rarefaction of sorted-subset datasets, despite the large sequencing depth. Compared with non-shared clonotypes, clonotypes shared by all four sorted-subset donors had higher generation probabilities. Only blood was sampled, and tissue TCR repertoires likely differ from those in blood. Across four donors, about 5% of naive CD4, roughly 3.8% of naive CD8, under 2.5% of memory CD4, and over 0.35% of memory CD8 clonotypes were shared. The small number of donors limited the genetic and exposure-history diversity represented. Pairwise subsampling led to the expectation that sequencing depth would affect the degree of clonotype sharing among donors. Larger estimated clonotype richness was generally found for naive subsets than for memory subsets.

The donors were healthy, HIV-negative adults who had no recently reported acute infections or vaccinations. All donors were Caucasian adults living in Nashville, Tennessee, USA. The CD8 memory samples were a combination of magnetically selected CD45RO+ cells and CCR7-negative CD45RA+ effector memory (TemRA) cells. Blood was collected by leukapheresis, and PBMCs were isolated by Ficoll-Histopaque density gradient centrifugation and then cryopreserved in liquid nitrogen vapor phase. Analytical flow cytometry was used to check the purity and quantity of every magnetically sorted T cell population. From each sorted fraction, genomic DNA was isolated and quantified by UV absorbance on a Nanodrop 2000c. With respect to this clone: Its antigen is not yet known. Base qualities are not recorded, but no much larger clone differs from it by a single base.

Using the deep immunoSEQ assay, multiplex PCR amplified TCR CDR3 regions from genomic DNA. Extracted genomic DNA from each cell subset was spread evenly across all wells of several immunoSEQ 96-well plates, with each plate serving as a replicate. Each replicate PCR for sorted subsets received around 0.2 ug genomic DNA, equal to tens of thousands of T cell genomes. Purified libraries were quantified with a Qubit 3.0 fluorometer, sized on a Bioanalyzer 2100, and re-quantified with the KAPA Library Quantification kit. Every immunoSEQ 96-well plate was sequenced on a separate single-read 150-cycle Illumina NextSeq 550 flow cell. The authors' pipeline ran thus. The immunoSEQ output contained only junctional sequences without quality scores, so filtering could not match that applied to full-length reads. Sequences were annotated with PyIR, a Python wrapper for IgBLAST v1.9, and V/J genes and CDR3 were assigned using IMGT germline references. Reads were filtered out if the reads had weak V/J assignments (E-value above 1e-6), no CDR3, stop codons, out-of-frame junctions, or ambiguous translated residues. A V3J clonotype was defined by an identical inferred V gene, J gene, and CDR3 amino acid sequence. To compute the percentage overlap between repertoires, the number of shared unique clonotypes was divided by the size of the smaller repertoire. Repertoire richness was assessed with RTK rarefaction, the Chao1 estimator, and Recon v2.1 estimates of unobserved clonotypes. OLGA was used to compute generation probabilities for all TCRbeta clonotypes that the gDNA method yielded from several donors. TCRdb took over this immuneACCESS table, retaining in-frame rearrangements with V and J assigned. Such tables are incomplete; in checked studies, under half of the missing clones stem from an unresolved V gene, and the remainder is unexplained. V and J calls and clone size are given by that table; D and trimming were obtained from the DNA. Across this sample there are roughly 380,000 clones, with 96% seen only once. Around 0.29% of the sample belongs to the ten largest clones.

This TCR derives from a young man in good health. The sequencing input was memory CD8+ T cells sorted from blood. Explained via the paper, the cell subset or site label denotes: CD45RO+ cells pooled with CCR7-negative TemRA cells.

The bases are TGTGCCAGCAGCTTAGAGCGGGGCACAGATACGCAGTATTTT. It is translated as CASSLERGTDTQYF. This chain is built from TRBV7-2 and TRBJ2-3; TRBD2 might be the D gene, on 6 matching bases. CDR1 and CDR2, per the germline V gene, are SGHTA and FQGNSA. Including cysteine and phenylalanine, the CDR3 has 14 amino acids. Solely the CDR3 DNA is kept, with 42 bases framed from the first base. Between the V and J ends, shortened by 1 base and 1 base respectively, the junction contains 6 bases.